This T cell receptor beta chain was retrieved from a study of CD4 and CD8 cells across lung adenocarcinoma regions. This CDR3 contains 14 residues. Per the germline V gene, CDR1 is MNHNS and CDR2 is SASEGT. From the PCR reads, TCRdb called clonotypes with MiXCR, one entry per CDR3 protein. The data hold 5,500 to 6,500 distinct CDR3 sequences, with around 49% observed a single time. Localized lung adenocarcinoma, a non-small cell lung cancer, affected the donors. Concerning this clonotype: The junction departs from germline at one end; a sequencing error may be responsible.

The receptor's source is a male donor with lung adenocarcinoma. The CD4 and CD8 labels of this study may be unreliable. Sequencing was carried out using CD8+ T cells from the margin of a lung tumor. The chain combines TRBV6-1 with TRBJ2-1; D unresolved. CDR3 residues: CASSECGNTKEQFF. CDR3 nucleotide sequence: TGTGCCAGCAGTGAATGTGGGAACACCAAGGAGCAGTTCTTT.